The 14 T cell receptor beta chains below all came from one sample that was sequenced in a study of blood T cell repertoires in COVID-19. Data came from immunoSEQ multiplex PCR; TCRdb stores just in-frame clones and leaves some out. Counted here are 55,000 to 80,000 clones, approximately 86% occurring once; the ten biggest clones make up around 30%. The sample taken for sequencing was peripheral blood. These receptors came from a man aged 45 to 65 with acute or convalescent COVID-19.

This clone was counted a few times. The chain recombines TRBV27 with TRBJ1-6, with D maybe TRBD1 (5 bases). V lost 5 bases and J lost 9, with 14 bases in between. The CDR3 extends over 14 amino acids. CDR1 and CDR2 from the germline V gene are MNHEY and SMNVEV (reference sequence). CDR3 sequence reads: CASSPLQGGSPLHF. The CDR3 DNA follows: TGTGCCAGCAGTCCCCTCCAGGGAGGTTCACCCCTCCACTTT.

To note about this clone: The sample has other DNA sequences that encode this CDR3 too. The chain joins TRBV5-1 to TRBJ1-1; possibly TRBD1 for D (5 bases). The V gene's germline CDR1 is SGHRS and CDR2 YFSETQ. Trimming shortened V by 0 bases and J by 0 bases, and 6 bases separated the two germline ends. The CDR3 length is 14 residues. The CDR3 sequence: CASSLGQMNTEAFF. For the CDR3, the DNA is TGCGCCAGCAGCTTGGGACAGATGAACACTGAAGCTTTCTTT.

J is TRBJ1-2 and V is TRBV23-1; TRBD1 matches at 7 bases. TRBV23-1 carries the ORF label, with uncertain function. CDR3 length: 15 amino acids. Trimming took 2 bases from V and 6 from J; bases not matched to a gene: 9. The CDR3 reads CASSQPREGADGYTF. In DNA, the CDR3 is TGCGCCAGCAGTCAACCCCGGGAGGGGGCCGATGGCTACACCTTC.

V usage is TRBV19 and J usage is TRBJ2-5, with 12 bases fitting TRBD2. The CDR3 has 15 amino acids. The germline gives CDR1 LNHDA, CDR2 SQIVND (reference sequence). Unmatched junction bases numbered 6, after V lost 5 bases and J lost 5 bases. CDR3: CASSASGGAGETQYF. The CDR3 coding sequence is TGTGCCAGTAGTGCTAGCGGGGGGGCCGGGGAGACCCAGTACTTC.

The V and J genes are TRBV10-3 and TRBJ2-3, with 7 bases fitting TRBD1. CDR1 is ENHRY and CDR2 is SYGVKD in the germline V gene. With V trimmed by 6 bases and J by 2 bases, 5 bases remained unmatched. There are 14 residues in the CDR3. The CDR3 loop reads CAIRGTELTDTQYF. CDR3 DNA: TGTGCCATCAGGGGGACAGAACTCACAGATACGCAGTATTTT.

This clone showed up just once. The V gene is TRBV5-4, the J gene TRBJ1-4; a possible D gene is TRBD1 (6 bases). Germline lookup yields CDR1 SGHNT and CDR2 YYREEE (reference sequence). The CDR3 totals 15 residues. Deletions cut 4 bases from V and 0 bases from J, with 10 bases between. In DNA form, the CDR3 reads TGTGCCAGCAGCCTTGACAGGACAACTAATGAAAAACTGTTTTTT. Translated, it gives CASSLDRTTNEKLFF. The complete variable domain, with remaining parts taken from reference TRBV5-4 and TRBJ1-4, reads ETGVTQSPTHLIKTRGQQVTLRCSSQSGHNTVSWYQQALGQGPQFIFQYYREEENGRGNFPPRFSGLQFPNYSSELNVNALELDDSALYLCASSLDRTTNEKLFFGSGTQLSVL.

This chain connects TRBV13 to TRBJ2-7; perhaps TRBD1 as D (6 bases). The germline V gene encodes CDR1 PRHDT and CDR2 FYEKMQ (reference sequence). The CDR3 runs 14 residues. With 5 bases removed from V and 2 bases from J, the gap between germline ends came to 13 bases. DNA of the CDR3: TGTGCCAGCAGCCTAATGGGGGCGGCCTACGAGCAGTACTTC. It codes for CASSLMGAAYEQYF.

The rearrangement uses TRBV28 and TRBJ1-3; possibly TRBD1 for D (6 bases). V lost 6 bases and J 0 bases, leaving 9 bases between the germline ends. The CDR3 sequence is 14 residues long. CDR1 is MDHEN, CDR2 SYDVKM, per germline. The CDR3 DNA reads as TGTGCCAGCAGAACAGGGTTCTCTGGAAACACCATATATTTT. Translated: CASRTGFSGNTIYF.

This chain links TRBV2 with TRBJ2-7, with 8 bases aligning to TRBD1. CDR1 is SNHLY and CDR2 is FYNNEI in the germline V gene. V lost 2 bases to trimming and J lost 7 bases; unmatched junction nucleotides: 4. This CDR3 comprises 13 residues. CDR3 DNA: TGTGCCAGCAGTGAACACAGGGGGTGGGAGCAGTACTTC. Translated: CASSEHRGWEQYF. The full variable domain, completed using reference TRBV2 and TRBJ2-7, is EPEVTQTPSHQVTQMGQEVILRCVPISNHLYFYWYRQILGQKVEFLVSFYNNEISEKSEIFDDQFSVERPDGSNFTLKIRSTKLEDSAMYFCASSEHRGWEQYFGPGTRLTVT.

The chain has TRBV9 and TRBJ2-3, with D perhaps TRBD2 (6 bases). Per the germline V gene, CDR1 is SGDLS and CDR2 is YYNGEE. Trimming removed 0 bases from V and 5 bases from J, with 10 bases in between. The CDR3 length is 14 residues. The DNA of the CDR3 is TGTGCCAGCAGCGTAGGTGGGACTGGAGATACGCAGTATTTT. Its protein product is CASSVGGTGDTQYF.

The chain links TRBV15 to TRBJ1-5; 7 bases line up with TRBD1. Germline assignment: CDR1 LNHNV and CDR2 YYDKDF (reference sequence). The ends lost 5 bases at V and 3 bases at J; junction bases unmatched: 7. The CDR3 loop spans 15 amino acids. The CDR3 DNA reads as TGTGCCACCAGCGGACGTGACAGGGACAATCAGCCCCAGCATTTT. Translated, it gives CATSGRDRDNQPQHF.

This chain joins TRBV9 and TRBJ2-7; 11 nucleotides match TRBD1. Germline assignment: CDR1 SGDLS and CDR2 YYNGEE. V lost 4 bases, J lost 3 bases, and 6 bases stayed unmatched. The CDR3 is 15 amino acids. The CDR3 spells CASSISGTGGYEQYF. CDR3 nucleotides: TGTGCCAGCAGCATCTCCGGGACAGGGGGCTACGAGCAGTACTTC.

This clone occurred a few times. V gene TRBV12-3 or TRBV12-4 combines with J gene TRBJ1-1; D may be TRBD1 (5 bases). This CDR3 contains 12 residues. The V and J ends lost 5 bases and 7 bases respectively, with 11 bases between them. CDR3 nucleotide sequence: TGTGCCAGCAGTCGACTTAGGGGTGAAGCTTTCTTT. It yields the protein CASSRLRGEAFF.

The rearrangement joins TRBV6-5 to TRBJ1-1; 10 nucleotides align to TRBD1. The ends lost 5 bases at V and 11 bases at J; junction bases unmatched: 14. The CDR3 is 15 amino acids. Germline V gene data show CDR1 as MNHEY and CDR2 as SVGAGI. The CDR3 bases are TGTGCCAGCAGTACCCGGGACAGGGGACCGGGAGAGGCTTTCTTT. This codes for CASSTRDRGPGEAFF.